Listed here are 6 T cell receptor beta chains from one sample, sequenced in a study of OX40 agonist ivuxolimab in advanced cancers. Assay used: immunoSEQ multiplex PCR; TCRdb lists only in-frame clones, some missing. The sample yields some 15,000 clones, under 85% seen once. Sequenced material: CD4+ or CD8+ T cells sorted from blood, taken in a trial of the OX40 agonist ivuxolimab. Receptors were obtained from an adult with an advanced solid tumor such as melanoma, head and neck, liver or kidney cancer.

This rearrangement joins TRBV7-3 to TRBJ1-1; D may be TRBD1 (5 bases). The CDR3 is 11 amino acids. Germline V gives CDR1 SGHTA, CDR2 FQGTGA. Trimming cost V 5 bases and J 7 bases, with 8 bases left between them. The chain's CDR3 is CASSSGGEAFF. CDR3 DNA sequence: TGTGCCAGCAGCAGCGGGGGTGAAGCTTTCTTT.

V gene TRBV10-3 combines with J gene TRBJ2-3; TRBD1 aligns across 7 bases. V shed 8 bases, J shed 1 base, and the junction held 6 bases outside the gene matches. CDR1 and CDR2 (germline): ENHRY, SYGVKD. This CDR3 is built from 14 residues. CDR3 DNA sequence: TGTGCCATCCTAAACCAGGGGGGCACAGATACGCAGTATTTT. Encoded protein: CAILNQGGTDTQYF.

The J gene is TRBJ2-7, the V gene TRBV11-2, with D perhaps matching TRBD2 (5 bases). The CDR3 sequence is 14 residues long. The germline V gene encodes CDR1 SGHAT and CDR2 FQNNGV. The V end was cut by 2 bases, the J end by 2 bases, with 10 bases between. CDR3 sequence (DNA): TGTGCCAGCAGCTTATCCACGGGAACCTACGAGCAGTACTTC. Its protein product is CASSLSTGTYEQYF.

The chain recombines TRBV6-5 with TRBJ2-5; 8 bases align to TRBD2. Germline-derived CDR1 and CDR2 are MNHEY and SVGAGI. Trimming at V came to 5 bases and at J to 5 bases, leaving 10 bases not matched to a gene. The CDR3 has 15 amino acids. CDR3 loop: CASSPYLAGGETQYF. CDR3 DNA: TGTGCCAGCAGTCCCTATCTAGCGGGCGGGGAGACCCAGTACTTC.

This clone was observed a single time. The chain joins TRBV5-1 to TRBJ1-5; 7 positions agree with TRBD1. This CDR3 has 15 amino acids. Germline values: CDR1 SGHRS, CDR2 YFSETQ. The ends lost 0 bases at V and 4 bases at J; junction bases unmatched: 4. CDR3 DNA: TGCGCCAGCAGCTTGGGTACAGGGGCAAATCAGCCCCAGCATTTT. Translating gives CASSLGTGANQPQHF. The full variable domain, in which reference TRBV5-1 and TRBJ1-5 provide the parts outside the CDR3, is KAGVTQTPRYLIKTRGQQVTLSCSPISGHRSVSWYQQTPGQGLQFLFEYFSETQRNKGNFPGRFSGRQFSNSRSEMNVSTLELGDSALYLCASSLGTGANQPQHFGDGTRLSIL.

The J gene is TRBJ1-2, the V gene TRBV6-5; TRBD1 aligns across 9 bases. From germline, CDR1 is MNHEY and CDR2 SVGAGI. The CDR3 length is 15 residues. Trimming cost V 5 bases and J 4 bases; bases outside gene matches: 8. CDR3 nucleotides: TGTGCCAGCAGTCGGGGACAGGGACGGACCTATGGCTACACCTTC. This sequence encodes CASSRGQGRTYGYTF.